This T cell receptor beta chain derives from a study of Graves' ophthalmopathy and Graves' hyperthyroidism. This CDR3 comprises 15 residues. V was trimmed by 0 bases and J by 7 bases, leaving 13 bases between them. The germline V gene has CDR1 LNHDA and CDR2 SQIVND (reference sequence). From RNA, the CDR3 regions of TCR beta chains were amplified and sequenced. Scientists carried out first-round RT-PCR using HTBI primers and then a second-round multiplex PCR. TCRdb redid the calling of the multiplex PCR reads with MiXCR, one entry per CDR3 protein. Of 500,000 to 700,000 distinct CDR3 sequences detected, about 20% appear once; the ten largest clones hold more than 5.5%. Study-wide results and caveats: For separating ophthalmopathy from stable hyperthyroidism, a 13-signature model gave 87.88% sensitivity and 75% to 83% specificity.

Ten or more counts support this clonotype. Its cognate antigen is unknown. The chain joins TRBV19 to TRBJ1-5; D is unclear. This receptor was identified in a woman aged 18-35 years with stable Graves' hyperthyroidism. Some clones in this sample may be carry-over from other donors' samples. The sample was peripheral blood. The CDR3 DNA reads as TGTGCCAGTAGTATAGAGAGGAGTAGCAGGCAGCCCCAGCATTTT. It specifies CASSIERSSRQPQHF.